Below, one T cell receptor (beta chain) is given with its context. Germline loops: CDR1 LNHDA, CDR2 SQIVND (reference sequence). Germline trimming cut 3 bases from V and 9 bases from J; bases unmatched to any gene: 11. This CDR3 region has 15 residues. The data were taken from a study of blood T cell repertoires in COVID-19. Study in general: The United States, Italy and Spain were the sources of the acute and convalescent COVID-19 samples.

Sequenced by immunoSEQ multiplex PCR; TCRdb stores in-frame clones only, minus some. The sample comprises 150,000 or so clones, roughly 86% of which are singletons, and 5.5% to 8% rests with the top ten. What was sequenced was peripheral blood. The origin of this receptor is a man between 50 and 59 years old with active or convalescent COVID-19. V gene TRBV19 combines with J gene TRBJ1-5, with TRBD1 identical over 7 bases. The CDR3 loop reads CASSMAGDSYRPQHF. DNA for the CDR3: TGTGCCAGTAGTATGGCAGGGGACAGTTATCGGCCCCAGCATTTT.